The entry below gives a single TCR beta chain sequence along with its context. Losses at the gene ends were 4 bases for V and 1 base for J; bases not matched to a gene: 6. The CDR3 is 17 residues long. Germline-derived CDR1 and CDR2 are MGHRA and YSYEKL. Original methodology: Amplification with reference gene primers provided the estimates of nucleated cell counts. Measured with immunoSEQ multiplex PCR; TCRdb has only the in-frame clones, and not every one. The V and J calls and the clone size are those of that table, but D and trimming were determined from the DNA. The table includes around 100,000 clones, 80% to 90% detected once. These data come from a study of blood T cell repertoires in COVID-19. Study-level background: Material from acute and convalescent COVID-19 was sourced from the United States, Italy and Spain. In each case, the material was cDNA or gDNA derived from T cells, B-cell-depleted T cells, or PBMCs.

Sequenced input: peripheral blood. The clonotype was recovered from an elderly woman with acute or convalescent COVID-19. V is TRBV4-1 and J is TRBJ1-4, with TRBD1 matching 10 bases. CDR3 residues: CASSRGTGVVTNEKLFF. The CDR3 bases are TGCGCCAGCAGCCGCGGGACAGGGGTTGTAACTAATGAAAAACTGTTTTTT.